Below, 21 T cell receptor beta chains from the same sample are listed, as sequenced in a study of TIL therapy for anti-PD-1-resistant metastatic lung cancer. Indicated time point: pre-treatment sample, taken before nivolumab and TIL therapy. This was the immunoSEQ v3 assay. Some clones are missing from TCRdb's copy, which holds only in-frame ones; the method was immunoSEQ multiplex PCR. The profile shows some 52,000 clones, 79% of them singletons. Sequencing used blood, obtained at baseline. Every receptor here comes from a woman aged 25-80 years with non-small cell lung cancer.

V and J are TRBV9 and TRBJ2-7, with TRBD2 as a possible D gene (7 bases). The germline gives CDR1 SGDLS, CDR2 YYNGEE. Trimming took 0 bases from V and 6 from J, leaving 13 bases between them. This CDR3 is 14 amino acids long. CDR3 sequence reads: CASSVDLGGLEQYF. Written as DNA, the CDR3 is TGTGCCAGCAGCGTAGACCTGGGGGGGCTCGAGCAGTACTTC.

This sequence joins TRBV4-2 and TRBJ2-4, with 7 bases identical to TRBD2. The CDR3 is made up of 17 amino acids. V lost 1 base, J lost 8 bases, and 14 bases stayed unmatched. CDR1 and CDR2 (germline): LGHNA, YNFKEQ. CDR3 sequence: CASSQGSWQGGQDIQYF. The CDR3 region has the DNA TGTGCCAGCAGCCAAGGGTCGTGGCAGGGAGGGCAGGACATTCAGTACTTC.

This chain uses TRBV6-5 with TRBJ2-7; no firm D call. There are 12 residues in the CDR3. V shed 7 bases and J shed 4 bases, with 11 bases lying between them. Germline assignment: CDR1 MNHEY and CDR2 SVGAGI. The CDR3 spells CASKGAGYEQYF. For the CDR3, the DNA is TGTGCCAGCAAAGGCGCCGGTTACGAGCAGTACTTC.

This clone was counted a few times. This chain links TRBV2 with TRBJ1-1, with no clear D. The CDR3 spans 12 residues. Trimming removed 3 bases at V and 4 bases at J, with 6 bases between. CDR1 is SNHLY, CDR2 FYNNEI, per germline. In DNA, the CDR3 is TGTGCCAGCAGTGAGATGGGCACTGAAGCTTTCTTT. It translates to CASSEMGTEAFF.

This chain links TRBV30 with TRBJ1-4; TRBD1 matches 8 bases. V gave up 3 bases and J gave up 6 bases; unmatched junction bases: 9. The CDR3 length is 15 residues. Germline CDR1 and CDR2: GTSNPN and SVGIG (reference sequence). The CDR3 is CAWRNSGGEDEKLFF. The CDR3, as DNA: TGTGCCTGGAGAAACTCAGGGGGCGAGGATGAAAAACTGTTTTTT.

The chain couples TRBV11-2 to TRBJ2-5; a weak D match, TRBD1 (6 bases). This CDR3 comprises 15 residues. Germline CDR1 and CDR2: SGHAT and FQNNGV. Trimming took off 2 bases at V and 9 bases at J, with 19 bases between the two ends. The CDR3 loop is CASSLRAGARIAQYF. In DNA, the CDR3 is TGTGCCAGCAGCTTAAGGGCAGGGGCCCGTATTGCCCAGTACTTC.

This clone was recorded once. The CDR3 DNA reads as TGTGCCAGCACACAGGGCGAGGTCTCACCCCTCCACTTT. Protein sequence: CASTQGEVSPLHF. The V gene is TRBV2, the J gene TRBJ1-6; D possibly corresponds to TRBD1 (6 bases). Trimming stripped 7 bases from V and 10 bases from J, with 14 bases between. Germline V gene sequence: CDR1 SNHLY, CDR2 FYNNEI. CDR3 length: 13 amino acids.

The rearrangement uses TRBV6-1 and TRBJ1-2; D uncertain. The CDR3 totals 13 residues. CDR1 and CDR2 (germline): MNHNS, SASEGT. The V end was cut by 5 bases, the J end by 2 bases, with 9 bases between. This CDR3 is CASSPSLNYGYTF. CDR3 nucleotides: TGTGCCAGCAGTCCCAGCCTGAACTATGGCTACACCTTC.

The chain recombines TRBV27 with TRBJ1-1; a possible D gene is TRBD1 (6 bases). This CDR3 contains 14 residues. Trimming cost V 6 bases and J 4 bases, with 15 bases left between them. CDR1 MNHEY and CDR2 SMNVEV come from the germline V gene (reference sequence). CDR3 amino acids: CASRLGGAGTEAFF. Written as DNA, the CDR3 is TGTGCCAGCAGGCTCGGGGGCGCCGGCACTGAAGCTTTCTTT.

V usage is TRBV5-1 and J usage is TRBJ2-1; a possible D gene is TRBD2 (5 bases). The ends were cut back, 5 bases at V and 8 bases at J, with 14 bases in the middle. This CDR3 is 13 amino acids long. CDR1 and CDR2 (germline): SGHRS, YFSETQ. The CDR3 DNA reads as TGCGCCAGCAGATCCTTTTCGGAGGATGAGCAGTTCTTC. This codes for CASRSFSEDEQFF.

This CDR3 reads CAISGQAYEQYF. The DNA for the CDR3 is TGTGCCATCAGTGGGCAGGCCTACGAGCAGTACTTC. The rearrangement uses TRBV10-3 and TRBJ2-7; D not resolved. V was shortened by 4 bases and J by 2 bases, with 6 bases between the two germline ends. Germline V gene sequence: CDR1 ENHRY, CDR2 SYGVKD. This CDR3 spans 12 amino acids.

The chain employs TRBV7-9 and TRBJ2-7; D not certain. Germline values: CDR1 SEHNR, CDR2 FQNEAQ (reference sequence). There are 11 residues in the CDR3. Trimming took 8 bases from V and 3 from J, leaving 8 bases between them. This chain's CDR3 is CASADRYEQYF. DNA for the CDR3: TGTGCCAGCGCCGATCGCTACGAGCAGTACTTC.

This clone was seen a handful of times. This sequence joins TRBV11-3 and TRBJ2-2, with D possibly being TRBD1 (6 bases). Germline V gene lookup returns CDR1 SGHNT and CDR2 YENEEA. The V and J ends lost 5 bases and 1 base respectively, with 17 bases between them. The CDR3 is made up of 17 amino acids. The CDR3 coding sequence is TGTGCCAGCAGCCCTACGGCTTGGACAGAGAACACCGGGGAGCTGTTTTTT. Protein sequence: CASSPTAWTENTGELFF.

The gene calls are TRBV28 and TRBJ2-1; 9 bases line up with TRBD2. The germline V gene encodes CDR1 MDHEN and CDR2 SYDVKM. CDR3 length: 16 residues. V was pared by 4 bases and J by 3 bases, with 7 bases of the junction left unmatched. The CDR3 spells CASSSPAGGRYNEQFF. CDR3 bases: TGTGCCAGCAGTTCCCCGGCGGGAGGGCGCTACAATGAGCAGTTCTTC. Combining the CDR3 with reference TRBV28 and TRBJ2-1 gives the whole variable domain DVKVTQSSRYLVKRTGEKVFLECVQDMDHENMFWYRQDPGLGLRLIYFSYDVKMKEKGDIPEGYSVSREKKERFSLILESASTNQTSMYLCASSSPAGGRYNEQFFGPGTRLTVL.

The chain recombines TRBV12-1 with TRBJ2-5. TRBV12-1 is listed as a pseudogene. The CDR3 has 14 residues. The CDR3 coding sequence is TGTGCCAGCAGCCCCCAGGGACGGACGGAGACCCAGTACTTC. Protein: CASSPQGRTETQYF.

The V call is TRBV30, the J call TRBJ1-1, with no clear D. This CDR3 comprises 13 residues. The germline V and J ends were trimmed by 4 bases and 0 bases, with 9 bases remaining between them. Looked up from germline, CDR1 is GTSNPN and CDR2 is SVGIG (reference sequence). The CDR3, as DNA: TGTGCCTGGACAGTAGCTATGAACACTGAAGCTTTCTTT. Its translation: CAWTVAMNTEAFF.

The V and J genes are TRBV7-2 and TRBJ2-5; 11 bases are a match to TRBD2. This CDR3 comprises 17 residues. Losses at the gene ends were 2 bases for V and 1 base for J; bases not matched to a gene: 6. CDR1 and CDR2 from the germline V gene are SGHTA and FQGNSA. The CDR3 spells CASSLTTSGSPQETQYF. In DNA, the CDR3 is TGTGCCAGCAGCTTAACTACTAGCGGGAGCCCCCAAGAGACCCAGTACTTC.

This clone was found a few times. V and J are TRBV6-5 and TRBJ2-1; D is uncertain. The CDR3 extends over 8 amino acids. V lost 4 bases to trimming and J lost 14 bases, with 3 bases between them. Per the germline V gene, CDR1 is MNHEY and CDR2 is SVGAGI. CDR3 nucleotides: TGTGCCAGCAGTTTAAAGTTCTTC. Protein product: CASSLKFF.

This chain uses TRBV7-8 with TRBJ2-2; D perhaps matches TRBD1 (5 bases). V was cut by 7 bases and J by 3 bases, with 15 bases left in between. This CDR3 comprises 15 residues. Germline lookup yields CDR1 SGHVS and CDR2 FQNEAQ. The CDR3 here is CASTVGVSHTGELFF. CDR3 DNA: TGTGCCAGCACCGTAGGGGTTTCCCACACCGGGGAGCTGTTTTTT.

The chain carries TRBV7-7 and TRBJ1-5; D perhaps matches TRBD1 (5 bases). The germline gives CDR1 SSHAT, CDR2 FNYEAQ (reference sequence). V was cut by 7 bases and J by 3 bases, with 16 bases left in between. The CDR3 has 15 amino acids. The CDR3 region has the DNA TGTGCCAGCACCCGCACGGGCAGGGTCAATCAGCCCCAGCATTTT. Protein product: CASTRTGRVNQPQHF.

The chain uses TRBV7-6 and TRBJ2-5, with 7 bases fitting TRBD1. The CDR3 is 13 amino acids. CDR1 is SGHVS, CDR2 FNYEAQ, per germline. V was clipped by 5 bases and J by 5 bases; unmatched bases: 5. This CDR3 reads CASSRQGPETQYF. CDR3 DNA sequence: TGTGCCAGCAGCCGACAGGGCCCGGAGACCCAGTACTTC.